This T cell receptor beta chain was sequenced in a study of shared clonotypes between healthy human individuals. Across the whole study: The donors, two women and a few men, were aged 18 to 49. Broader study findings: Sampling involved blood alone; tissue repertoires likely differ.

Germline values: CDR1 SGDLS, CDR2 YYNGEE. The CDR3 is made up of 13 amino acids. V was clipped by 6 bases and J by 0 bases, with 7 bases between them. TCRdb keeps only in-frame clones here, not all; method: immunoSEQ multiplex PCR. Among about 2.1 million clones listed, roughly 93% were seen once. Note on this clone: No antigen is known for it.

The naive CD8 population came from CD45RO-negative cells selected for CCR7, without terminally differentiated effector memory CD45RA+ cells. The clonotype was recovered from a man aged 18-30 years in good health. Some clones in this sample may be carry-over from other donors' samples. J is TRBJ2-1 and V is TRBV9; D is ambiguous. Sequences were obtained from naive CD8+ T cells from PBMCs. The CDR3 bases are TGTGCCAGCACAAGGGACTCCTACAATGAGCAGTTCTTC. Amino acid sequence: CASTRDSYNEQFF.